These 5 T cell receptor beta chains came from one sample sequenced in a study of blood T cell repertoires in COVID-19. Libraries were prepared by immunoSEQ multiplex PCR; TCRdb keeps only in-frame clonotypes and omits some of them. Counted here are roughly 280,000 clones, 75% to 90% occurring once; the ten biggest clones make up about 2.2%. The sequenced sample was peripheral blood. All receptors come from a woman aged 45 to 65 who had recovered from COVID-19.

The V call is TRBV5-1, the J call TRBJ1-2; 8 bases map to TRBD1. Germline V gene data show CDR1 as SGHRS and CDR2 as YFSETQ. This CDR3 is built from 15 residues. V dropped 0 bases and J dropped 8; count of bases not matched to a gene: 9. The CDR3, as DNA: TGCGCCAGCAGCTTGGAGGTCCCAGGGGGCGGCGGCTACACCTTC. It yields the protein CASSLEVPGGGGYTF.

The rearrangement links TRBV10-3 to TRBJ2-7; D gene ambiguous. The V gene's germline CDR1 is ENHRY and CDR2 SYGVKD. Deletions cut 6 bases from V and 4 bases from J, with 13 bases between. The CDR3 is 13 amino acids. The CDR3 nucleotides are TGTGCCATCAGCAGGTCCCCTTCGTACGAGCAGTACTTC. Its translation: CAISRSPSYEQYF.

The rearrangement uses TRBV5-1 and TRBJ2-5; the match to TRBD1 covers 7 bases. There are 16 residues in the CDR3. Unmatched junction bases numbered 13, after V lost 1 base and J lost 7 bases. CDR1 is SGHRS, CDR2 YFSETQ, per germline. CDR3 sequence (DNA): TGCGCCAGCAGCTTGCAACAAACAGGGGCCAGCGGGACCCAGTACTTC. This encodes CASSLQQTGASGTQYF.

The gene calls are TRBV7-2 and TRBJ2-1; TRBD2 aligns across 7 bases. This CDR3 is 16 amino acids long. Germline lookup yields CDR1 SGHTA and CDR2 FQGNSA. V gave up 1 base and J gave up 5 bases; unmatched junction bases: 8. The CDR3 sequence is CASSLVGGLVNNEQFF. DNA for the CDR3: TGTGCCAGCAGCTTAGTAGGCGGACTAGTCAACAATGAGCAGTTCTTC.

This clone appeared a few times. V usage is TRBV6-5 and J usage is TRBJ2-1; the D gene is possibly TRBD1 (5 bases). CDR1 and CDR2 (germline): MNHEY, SVGAGI. Trimming cost V 4 bases and J 0 bases, with 13 bases left between them. The CDR3 consists of 16 residues. CDR3 in amino acids: CASSSLTASSYNEQFF. DNA for the CDR3: TGTGCCAGCAGTTCACTGACAGCTAGCTCCTACAATGAGCAGTTCTTC.